The source of this T cell receptor (beta chain) is a study of T cell responses to AZD1222 COVID-19 vaccine. The table came from immunoSEQ multiplex PCR; TCRdb's copy has only in-frame clones and leaves some out. Here the sample spans just over 150,000 clones, approximately 91% being singletons. Notes on the study in general: Unmutated variant regions are reportedly the target of nearly half of TCRs that are spike-specific. The study found Spike-specific TCR breadth and depth rose after two AZD1222 doses. Baseline antibody screening turned up just six seropositive AZD1222 recipients.

A word on this clone: What it binds is not known.

Trimming removed 0 bases at V and 4 bases at J, with 16 bases between. Germline CDR1 reads LGHNA; CDR2 reads YSLEER. CDR3 length: 17 amino acids. The chain combines TRBV4-3 with TRBJ1-5; D remains unclear. This clonotype was sampled from an adult who had recovered from COVID-19. This material consisted of peripheral blood, taken after recovery from COVID-19. The CDR3 DNA is TGCGCCAGCAGCCAAGACCACTTTGGCTCTTTAAATCAGCCCCAGCATTTT. It translates to CASSQDHFGSLNQPQHF.